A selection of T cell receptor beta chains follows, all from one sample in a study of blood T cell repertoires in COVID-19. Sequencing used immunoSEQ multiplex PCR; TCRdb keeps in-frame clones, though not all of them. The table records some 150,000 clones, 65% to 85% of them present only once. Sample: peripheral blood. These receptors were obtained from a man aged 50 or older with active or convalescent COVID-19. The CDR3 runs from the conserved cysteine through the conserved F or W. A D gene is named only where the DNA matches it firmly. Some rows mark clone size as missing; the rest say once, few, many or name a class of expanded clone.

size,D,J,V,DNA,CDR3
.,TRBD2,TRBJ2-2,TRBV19,TGTGCCAGTAGCCAGACTAGCGCCCAGGGTAACGGGGAGCTGTTTTTT,CASSQTSAQGNGELFF
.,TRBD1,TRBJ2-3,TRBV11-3,TGTGCCAGCAGCTTAGGGGACAGTCATATCACAGATACGCAGTATTTT,CASSLGDSHITDTQYF
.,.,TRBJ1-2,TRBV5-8,TGTGCCAGCAGCTTGATTGAGGGAGGGAGCTATGGCTACACCTTC,CASSLIEGGSYGYTF
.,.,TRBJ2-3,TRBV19,TGTGCCAGTAGTCCCGGGAGCGGACGGGATACGCAGTATTTT,CASSPGSGRDTQYF
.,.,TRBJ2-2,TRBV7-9,TGTGCCAGCAGCCCCAGGGGTACCGGGGAGCTGTTTTTT,CASSPRGTGELFF
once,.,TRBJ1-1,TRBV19,TGTGCCAGTAGTAACAGTCTGAACACTGAAGCTTTCTTT,CASSNSLNTEAFF
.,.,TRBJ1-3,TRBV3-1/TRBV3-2,TGTGCCAGCAGCCAAGCGTTAGGGGTCGACACCATATATTTT,CASSQALGVDTIYF
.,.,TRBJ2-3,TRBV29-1,TGCAGCGTTGAAGATTCTTTCACAGATACGCAGTATTTT,CSVEDSFTDTQYF
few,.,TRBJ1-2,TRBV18,TGTGCCAGCTCACCAAGACCGGGACAACCCTATGGCTACACCTTC,CASSPRPGQPYGYTF
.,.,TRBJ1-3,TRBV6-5,TGTGCCAGCAGTTACTCTCCGACAGGCTCTGGAAACACCATATATTTT,CASSYSPTGSGNTIYF
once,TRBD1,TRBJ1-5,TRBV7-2,TGTGCCAGCAGCTTAGGGGGGGGGACAGGGCATAATCAGCCCCAGCATTTT,CASSLGGGTGHNQPQHF
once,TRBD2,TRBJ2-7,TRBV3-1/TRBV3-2,TGTGCCAGCACCCGAGGGCTAGCGGGAGGATACGAGCAGTACTTC,CASTRGLAGGYEQYF
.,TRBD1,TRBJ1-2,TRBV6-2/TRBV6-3,TGTGCCAGCAGTTACAACAGACAGGGTGGCTACACCTTC,CASSYNRQGGYTF
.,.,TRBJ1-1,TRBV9,TGTGCCAGCAGCGCTACGATCTTGGCAGAGGGCATGAACACTGAAGCTTTCTTT,CASSATILAEGMNTEAFF
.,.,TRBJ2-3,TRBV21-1,TGTGCCTTGGGTCAAGGAGGGACTAGCACAGATACGCAGTATTTT,CALGQGGTSTDTQYF
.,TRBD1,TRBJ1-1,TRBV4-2,TGTGCCAGCAGCCAAGTGACAGGGGGCGGCACTGAAGCTTTCTTT,CASSQVTGGGTEAFF
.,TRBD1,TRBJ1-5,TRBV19,TGTGCCAGTAGGATAACAGGGGATAGCAATCAGCCCCAGCATTTT,CASRITGDSNQPQHF
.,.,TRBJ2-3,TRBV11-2,TGTGCCAGCAGCTTAGATCCTGACGGGATAGATACGCAGTATTTT,CASSLDPDGIDTQYF
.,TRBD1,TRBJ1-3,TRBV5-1,TGCGCCAGCAGCCCGACAGGGGGTGGTGGAAACACCATATATTTT,CASSPTGGGGNTIYF
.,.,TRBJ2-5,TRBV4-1,TGCGCCAGCAGCCAGGCCCAATTGCAAGAGACCCAGTACTTC,CASSQAQLQETQYF
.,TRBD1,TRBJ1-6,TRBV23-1,TGCGCCAGCAGTCATTCTCCCGGACAGGGGAATCAGTCTGGACCCCTCCACTTT,CASSHSPGQGNQSGPLHF
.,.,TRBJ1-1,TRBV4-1,TGCGCCAGCAGCCAAGGGCAAAGTTCTGAAGCTTTCTTT,CASSQGQSSEAFF
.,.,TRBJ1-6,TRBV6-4,TGTGCCAGCAGCCCCGAGGGATCCTATAATTCACCCCTCCACTTT,CASSPEGSYNSPLHF
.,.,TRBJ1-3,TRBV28,TGTGCCAGCTCCCCGGGAAACACCATATATTTT,CASSPGNTIYF
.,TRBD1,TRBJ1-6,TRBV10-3,TGTGCCATCAGTTGGACAGGGGGTAATTCACCCCTCCACTTT,CAISWTGGNSPLHF
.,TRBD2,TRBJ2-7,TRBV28,TGTGCCAGCAGTAGAGCGGGAGGGCCTTACGAGCAGTACTTC,CASSRAGGPYEQYF
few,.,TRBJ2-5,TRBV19,TGTGCCAGTAGTATGACCGGGGTAGCAGGAGGGCAAGAGACCCAGTACTTC,CASSMTGVAGGQETQYF
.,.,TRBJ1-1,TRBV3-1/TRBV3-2,TGTGCCAGCAGCCATCTTGGGTCAGGGAACACTGAAGCTTTCTTT,CASSHLGSGNTEAFF
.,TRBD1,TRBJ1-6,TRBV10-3,TGTGCCATGAAACAGACAGGGGCGGGCTCACCCCTCCACTTT,CAMKQTGAGSPLHF
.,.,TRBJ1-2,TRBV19,TGTGCCAGTAGTATACCAGGAGGGGCTAACTATGGCTACACCTTC,CASSIPGGANYGYTF
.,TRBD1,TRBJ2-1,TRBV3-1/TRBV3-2,TGTGCCAGCAGCCCAGGACAGGGGAAGCTCGAGCAGTTCTTC,CASSPGQGKLEQFF
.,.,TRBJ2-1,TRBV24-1,TGTGCCACCAGTGATTCGGGACATCAGTTCTTC,CATSDSGHQFF
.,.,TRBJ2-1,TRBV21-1,TGTGCCAGCAGCATACTAGCGGGAGGGAGGGATGAGCAGTTCTTC,CASSILAGGRDEQFF
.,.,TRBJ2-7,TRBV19,TGTGCCAGTATGCAGGGGGGCGAGCAGTACTTC,CASMQGGEQYF
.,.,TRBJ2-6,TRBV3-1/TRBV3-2,TGTGCCAGCAGCTATACAGGGCGTGGGGCCAACGTCCTGACTTTC,CASSYTGRGANVLTF
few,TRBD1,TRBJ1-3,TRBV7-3,TGTGCCAGCAGCTTAAAGGGGGACAGCTCAAACACCATATATTTT,CASSLKGDSSNTIYF
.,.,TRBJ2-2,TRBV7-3,TGTGCCAGCAGTCGACTAGTGGGGGCCGGGGAGCTGTTTTTT,CASSRLVGAGELFF
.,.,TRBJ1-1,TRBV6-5,TGTGCCAGCAGTTACCCAGGCAGGGTGAACACTGAAGCTTTCTTT,CASSYPGRVNTEAFF
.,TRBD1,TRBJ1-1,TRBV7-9,TGTGCCAGCAGCTTAGTGATAGGGACAGGGCGCCGGGGCACTGAAGCTTTCTTT,CASSLVIGTGRRGTEAFF
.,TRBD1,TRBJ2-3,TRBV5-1,TGCGCCAGCAGCTGGGGGGACAGGGGGCCGGGAGATACGCAGTATTTT,CASSWGDRGPGDTQYF
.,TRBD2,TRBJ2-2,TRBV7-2,TGTGCCAGCAGTCGGCTAGCGGGAGTCATCGGGGAGCTGTTTTTT,CASSRLAGVIGELFF
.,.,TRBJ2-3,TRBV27,TGTGCCAGCAGTTTATTGGCAGCAGATACGCAGTATTTT,CASSLLAADTQYF
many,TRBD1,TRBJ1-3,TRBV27,TGTGCCAGCAGTTTATCGGGACAGGGATACGCCGGAAACACCATATATTTT,CASSLSGQGYAGNTIYF
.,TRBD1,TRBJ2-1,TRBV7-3,TGTGCCAGCAGCCAACGGACAGGGGATTACAATGAGCAGTTCTTC,CASSQRTGDYNEQFF
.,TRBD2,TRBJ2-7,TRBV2,TGTGCCAGCAGAGGGACTAGCGGCTCCTACGAGCAGTACTTC,CASRGTSGSYEQYF
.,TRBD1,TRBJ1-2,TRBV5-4,TGTGCCAGCAGCTTACAGGGGCAGGCCTATGGCTACACCTTC,CASSLQGQAYGYTF
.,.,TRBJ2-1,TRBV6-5,TGTGCCAGCAGTTACACCAGATCCTCCTACAATGAGCAGTTCTTC,CASSYTRSSYNEQFF